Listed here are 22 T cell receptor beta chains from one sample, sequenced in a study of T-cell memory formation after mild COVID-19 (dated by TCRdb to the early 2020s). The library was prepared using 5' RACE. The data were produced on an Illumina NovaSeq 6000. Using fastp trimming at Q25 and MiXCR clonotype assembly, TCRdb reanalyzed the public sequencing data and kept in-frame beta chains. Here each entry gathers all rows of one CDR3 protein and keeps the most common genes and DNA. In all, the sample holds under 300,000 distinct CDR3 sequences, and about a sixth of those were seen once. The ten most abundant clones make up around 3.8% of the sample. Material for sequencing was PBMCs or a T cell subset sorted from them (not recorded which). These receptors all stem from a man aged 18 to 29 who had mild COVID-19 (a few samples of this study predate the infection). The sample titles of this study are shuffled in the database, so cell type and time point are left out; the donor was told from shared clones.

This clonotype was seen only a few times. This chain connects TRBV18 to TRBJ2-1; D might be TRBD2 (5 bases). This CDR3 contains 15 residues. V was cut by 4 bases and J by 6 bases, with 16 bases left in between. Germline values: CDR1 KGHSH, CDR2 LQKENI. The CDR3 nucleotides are TGTGCCAGCTCACTGTCCGGGGTCCGGGGCAATGAGCAGTTCTTC. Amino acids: CASSLSGVRGNEQFF.

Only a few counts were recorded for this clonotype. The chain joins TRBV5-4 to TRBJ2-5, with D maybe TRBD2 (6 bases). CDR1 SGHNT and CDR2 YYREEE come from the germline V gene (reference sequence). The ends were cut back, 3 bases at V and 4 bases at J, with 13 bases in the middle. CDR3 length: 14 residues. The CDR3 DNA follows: TGTGCCAGCAGCTCCCAAGCCGGGGGAGAGACCCAGTACTTC. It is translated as CASSSQAGGETQYF. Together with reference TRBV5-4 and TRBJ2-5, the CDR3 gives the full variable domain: ETGVTQSPTHLIKTRGQQVTLRCSSQSGHNTVSWYQQALGQGPQFIFQYYREEENGRGNFPPRFSGLQFPNYSSELNVNALELDDSALYLCASSSQAGGETQYFGPGTRLLVL.

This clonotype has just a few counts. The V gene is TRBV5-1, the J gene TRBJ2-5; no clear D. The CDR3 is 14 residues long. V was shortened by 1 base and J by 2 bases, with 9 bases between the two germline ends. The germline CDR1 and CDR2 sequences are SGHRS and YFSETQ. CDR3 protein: CASSLNVGQETQYF. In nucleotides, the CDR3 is TGCGCCAGCAGCTTGAACGTGGGGCAAGAGACCCAGTACTTC.

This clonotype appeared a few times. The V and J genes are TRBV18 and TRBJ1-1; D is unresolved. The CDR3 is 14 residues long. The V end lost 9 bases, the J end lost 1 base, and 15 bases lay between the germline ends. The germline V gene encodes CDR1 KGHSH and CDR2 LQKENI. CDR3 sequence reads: CASPLEITNTEAFF. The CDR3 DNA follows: TGTGCCAGTCCATTGGAGATCACGAACACTGAAGCTTTCTTT. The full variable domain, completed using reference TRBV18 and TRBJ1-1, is NAGVMQNPRHLVRRRGQEARLRCSPMKGHSHVYWYRQLPEEGLKFMVYLQKENIIDESGMPKERFSAEFPKEGPSILRIQQVVRGDSAAYFCASPLEITNTEAFFGQGTRLTVV.

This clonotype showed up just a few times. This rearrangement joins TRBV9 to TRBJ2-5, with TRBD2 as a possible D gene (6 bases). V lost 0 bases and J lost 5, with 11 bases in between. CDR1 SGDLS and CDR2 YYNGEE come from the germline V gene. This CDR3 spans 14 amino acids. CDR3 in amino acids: CASSVEVRGETQYF. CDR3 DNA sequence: TGTGCCAGCAGCGTAGAGGTCCGGGGGGAGACCCAGTACTTC.

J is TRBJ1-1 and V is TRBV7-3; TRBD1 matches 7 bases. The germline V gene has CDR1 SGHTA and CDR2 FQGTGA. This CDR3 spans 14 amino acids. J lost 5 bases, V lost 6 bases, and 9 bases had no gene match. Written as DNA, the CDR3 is TGTGCCAGCAGGAAAACAGGGGTTGGAACTGAAGCTTTCTTT. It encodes CASRKTGVGTEAFF.

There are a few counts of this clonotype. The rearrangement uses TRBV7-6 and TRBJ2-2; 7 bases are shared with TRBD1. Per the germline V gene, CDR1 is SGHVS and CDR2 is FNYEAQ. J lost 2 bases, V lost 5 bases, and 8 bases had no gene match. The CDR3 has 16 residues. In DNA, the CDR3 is TGTGCCAGCAGCCCCAGACAGGGCGGAAACACCGGGGAGCTGTTTTTT. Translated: CASSPRQGGNTGELFF.

The CDR3 loop reads CASSLGLPYNEQFF. The CDR3 region has the DNA TGCGCCAGCAGCTTGGGCTTACCCTACAATGAGCAGTTCTTC. The V and J genes are TRBV5-1 and TRBJ2-1; the D is unclear. CDR1 SGHRS and CDR2 YFSETQ come from the germline V gene. V was clipped by 0 bases and J by 2 bases, with 6 bases between them. CDR3 length: 14 amino acids.

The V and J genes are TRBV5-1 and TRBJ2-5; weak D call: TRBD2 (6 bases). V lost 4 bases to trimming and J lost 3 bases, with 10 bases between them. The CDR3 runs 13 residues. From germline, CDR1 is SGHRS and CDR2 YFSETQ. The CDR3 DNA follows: TGCGCCAGCAGCCCGGGAGCTGAAGAGACCCAGTACTTC. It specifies CASSPGAEETQYF. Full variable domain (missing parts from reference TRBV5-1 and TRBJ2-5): KAGVTQTPRYLIKTRGQQVTLSCSPISGHRSVSWYQQTPGQGLQFLFEYFSETQRNKGNFPGRFSGRQFSNSRSEMNVSTLELGDSALYLCASSPGAEETQYFGPGTRLLVL.

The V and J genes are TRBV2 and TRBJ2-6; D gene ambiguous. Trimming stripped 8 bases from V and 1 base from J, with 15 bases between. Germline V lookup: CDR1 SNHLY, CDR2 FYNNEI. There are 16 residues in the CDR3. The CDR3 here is CASDVTALSGANVLTF. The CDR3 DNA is TGTGCCAGCGATGTAACCGCGTTATCTGGGGCCAACGTCCTGACTTTC.

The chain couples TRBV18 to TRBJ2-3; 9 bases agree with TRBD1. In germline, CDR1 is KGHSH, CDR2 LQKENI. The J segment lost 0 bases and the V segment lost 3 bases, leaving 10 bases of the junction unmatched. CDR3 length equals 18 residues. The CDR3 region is CASSPRDRVRSSTDTQYF. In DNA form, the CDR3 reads TGTGCCAGCTCACCCAGGGACAGGGTCCGATCTAGCACAGATACGCAGTATTTT.

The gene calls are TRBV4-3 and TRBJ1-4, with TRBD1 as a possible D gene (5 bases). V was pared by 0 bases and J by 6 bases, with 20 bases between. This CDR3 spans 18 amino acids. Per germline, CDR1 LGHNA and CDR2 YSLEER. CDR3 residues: CASSQETPWGSMDEKLFF. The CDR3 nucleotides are TGCGCCAGCAGCCAAGAGACCCCCTGGGGCTCGATGGATGAAAAACTGTTTTTT.

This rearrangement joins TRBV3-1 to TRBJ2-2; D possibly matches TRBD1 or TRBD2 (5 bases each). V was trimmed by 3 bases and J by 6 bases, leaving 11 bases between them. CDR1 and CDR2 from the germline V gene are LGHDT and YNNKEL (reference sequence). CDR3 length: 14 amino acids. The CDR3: CASSQRDQSGELFF. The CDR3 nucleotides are TGTGCCAGCAGCCAGAGGGACCAGTCCGGGGAGCTGTTTTTT.

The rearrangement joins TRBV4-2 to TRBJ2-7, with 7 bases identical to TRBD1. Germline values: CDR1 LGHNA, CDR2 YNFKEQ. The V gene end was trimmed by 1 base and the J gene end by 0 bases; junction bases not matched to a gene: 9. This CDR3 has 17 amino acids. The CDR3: CASSQAQGGWSSYEQYF. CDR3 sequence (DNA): TGTGCCAGCAGCCAAGCCCAAGGGGGCTGGAGCTCCTACGAGCAGTACTTC.

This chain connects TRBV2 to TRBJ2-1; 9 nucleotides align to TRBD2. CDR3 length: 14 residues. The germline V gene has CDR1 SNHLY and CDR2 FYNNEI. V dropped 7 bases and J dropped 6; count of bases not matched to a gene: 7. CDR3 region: CASNLAGTGNEQFF. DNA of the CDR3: TGTGCCAGCAATCTAGCGGGGACGGGCAATGAGCAGTTCTTC.

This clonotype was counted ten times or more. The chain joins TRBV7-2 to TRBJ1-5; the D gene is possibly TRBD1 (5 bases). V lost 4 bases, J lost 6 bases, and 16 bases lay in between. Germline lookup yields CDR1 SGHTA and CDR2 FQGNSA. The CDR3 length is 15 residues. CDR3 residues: CASSSQGGGTQPQHF. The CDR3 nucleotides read TGTGCCAGCAGCTCCCAAGGTGGGGGGACTCAGCCCCAGCATTTT. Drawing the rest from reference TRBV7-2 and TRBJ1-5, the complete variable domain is GAGVSQSPSNKVTEKGKDVELRCDPISGHTALYWYRQSLGQGLEFLIYFQGNSAPDKSGLPSDRFSAERTGGSVSTLTIQRTQQEDSAVYLCASSSQGGGTQPQHFGDGTRLSIL.

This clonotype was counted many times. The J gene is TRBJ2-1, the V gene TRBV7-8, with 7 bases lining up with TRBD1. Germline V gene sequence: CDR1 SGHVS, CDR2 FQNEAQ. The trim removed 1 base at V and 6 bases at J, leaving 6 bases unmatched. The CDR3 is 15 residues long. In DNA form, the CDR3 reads TGTGCCAGCAGCTTAGAACCCAGGGGGAGCAATGAGCAGTTCTTC. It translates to CASSLEPRGSNEQFF. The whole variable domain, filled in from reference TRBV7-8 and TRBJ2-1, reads GAGVSQSPRYKVAKRGQDVALRCDPISGHVSLFWYQQALGQGPEFLTYFQNEAQLDKSGLPSDRFFAERPEGSVSTLKIQRTQQEDSAVYLCASSLEPRGSNEQFFGPGTRLTVL.

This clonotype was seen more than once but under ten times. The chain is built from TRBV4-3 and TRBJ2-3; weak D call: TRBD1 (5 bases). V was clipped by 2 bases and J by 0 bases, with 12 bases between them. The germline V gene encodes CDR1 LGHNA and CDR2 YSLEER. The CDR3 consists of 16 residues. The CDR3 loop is CASSQKQVPSTDTQYF. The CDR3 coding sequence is TGCGCCAGCAGCCAAAAACAGGTTCCTAGCACAGATACGCAGTATTTT.

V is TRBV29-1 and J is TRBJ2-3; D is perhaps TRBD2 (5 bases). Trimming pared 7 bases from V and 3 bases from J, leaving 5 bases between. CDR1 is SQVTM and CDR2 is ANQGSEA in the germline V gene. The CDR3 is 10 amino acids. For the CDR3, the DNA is TGCAGCGGAGGGACAGATACGCAGTATTTT. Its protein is CSGGTDTQYF.

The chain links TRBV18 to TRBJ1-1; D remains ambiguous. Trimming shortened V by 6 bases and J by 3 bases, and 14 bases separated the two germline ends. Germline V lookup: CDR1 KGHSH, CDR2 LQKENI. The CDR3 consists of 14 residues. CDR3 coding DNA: TGTGCCAGCTCTTCCCGGCTGCTGGACACTGAAGCTTTCTTT. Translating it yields CASSSRLLDTEAFF.

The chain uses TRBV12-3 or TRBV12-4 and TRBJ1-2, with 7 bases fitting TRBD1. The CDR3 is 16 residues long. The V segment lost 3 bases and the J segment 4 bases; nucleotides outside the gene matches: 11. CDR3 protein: CASSFRPGTDSYGYTF. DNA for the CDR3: TGTGCCAGCAGTTTCCGTCCCGGGACAGACTCCTATGGCTACACCTTC.

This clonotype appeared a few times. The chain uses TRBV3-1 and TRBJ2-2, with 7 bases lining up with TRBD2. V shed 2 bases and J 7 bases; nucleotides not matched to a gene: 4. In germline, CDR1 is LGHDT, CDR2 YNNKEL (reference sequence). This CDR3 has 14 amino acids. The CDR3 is CASSQRGGNGELFF. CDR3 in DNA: TGTGCCAGCAGCCAACGGGGAGGGAACGGGGAGCTGTTTTTT. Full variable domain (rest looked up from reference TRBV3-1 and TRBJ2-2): DTAVSQTPKYLVTQMGNDKSIKCEQNLGHDTMYWYKQDSKKFLKIMFSYNNKELIINETVPNRFSPKSPDKAHLNLHINSLELGDSAVYFCASSQRGGNGELFFGEGSRLTVL.